These 13 T cell receptor beta chains share one sample of origin, sequenced in a study of T-cell reconstitution after alpha-beta-depleted transplantation in children. For TCRbeta, the library was prepared with unique molecular identifiers. In TCRdb, the PCR reads were re-called with MiXCR into one record per CDR3 protein. The profile covers roughly 300,000 distinct CDR3 sequences, with about 9.9% appearing a single time and about 20% taken by the ten largest. The sequencing here drew on peripheral blood, taken 180 days after TCRalphabeta/CD19-depleted stem cell transplant. These receptors were collected from a male patient between 2 and 15 years old who had a stem cell transplant for chronic granulomatous disease, so the T cells may come from the graft donor.

The J gene is TRBJ2-1, the V gene TRBV13; D is unclear. V dropped 3 bases and J dropped 8 bases, with 14 bases sitting between them. Per germline, CDR1 PRHDT and CDR2 FYEKMQ (reference sequence). The CDR3 extends over 14 amino acids. The CDR3 coding sequence is TGTGCCAGCAGCTTTGCTCAACGGAAGCATGAGCAGTTCTTC. Its translation: CASSFAQRKHEQFF.

V usage is TRBV3-1 and J usage is TRBJ1-1, with 11 bases fitting TRBD1. V was pared by 8 bases and J by 4 bases, with 21 bases of the junction left unmatched. The germline gives CDR1 LGHDT, CDR2 YNNKEL (reference sequence). The CDR3 totals 19 residues. CDR3 sequence (DNA): TGTGCCAGCTGTCCACGGACTTGGCTTGGGGGGACAGGGGGCACTGAAGCTTTCTTT. This encodes CASCPRTWLGGTGGTEAFF.

Many counts were recorded for this clonotype. The rearrangement links TRBV10-3 to TRBJ2-1; no clear D. CDR1 is ENHRY and CDR2 is SYGVKD in the germline V gene. The CDR3 is 16 residues long. Trimming took off 4 bases at V and 4 bases at J, with 17 bases between the two ends. The CDR3 is CAISVGNLALYNEQFF. The CDR3 bases are TGTGCCATCAGTGTGGGGAATTTAGCCCTATACAATGAGCAGTTCTTC.

This clonotype was recorded many times. This rearrangement joins TRBV6-5 to TRBJ1-1; TRBD1 aligns across 7 bases. The V and J ends lost 0 bases and 5 bases, in that order; junction bases with no gene match: 15. CDR1 is MNHEY, CDR2 SVGAGI, per germline. CDR3 length equals 18 residues. The CDR3 nucleotides read TGTGCCAGCAGTTACTCCCGGGACAGACCTCGCTTGGGTACTGAAGCTTTCTTT. Protein sequence: CASSYSRDRPRLGTEAFF.

This clonotype was counted ten times or more. V is TRBV27 and J is TRBJ2-5, with 10 bases identical to TRBD2. After removal of 2 bases from V and 5 bases from J, the junction contained 8 bases not matched to a gene. The CDR3 is made up of 16 amino acids. Germline V gene sequence: CDR1 MNHEY, CDR2 SMNVEV (reference sequence). The CDR3 region is CASSLRAGGLGETQYF. In DNA form, the CDR3 reads TGTGCCAGCAGTTTACGAGCGGGAGGGTTGGGGGAGACCCAGTACTTC.

This clonotype was counted at least ten times. The J gene is TRBJ2-7, the V gene TRBV28, with a weak D call TRBD2 (5 bases). Trimming pared 8 bases from V and 0 bases from J, leaving 8 bases between. This CDR3 has 12 residues. Germline V CDR1 and CDR2: MDHEN, SYDVKM. For the CDR3, the DNA is TGTGCCAGCCACAGCGGCTCCTACGAGCAGTACTTC. Translated: CASHSGSYEQYF.

Comment on this clonotype: A clone one base away is much larger, so this may be a read error. Written as DNA, the CDR3 is TGTGCCGGCAGCCAAGATGTTGGACCAGATACGCAGTATTTT. It is translated as CAGSQDVGPDTQYF. The J gene is TRBJ2-3, the V gene TRBV3-1; D unresolved. The CDR3 is 14 amino acids. Germline V gene lookup returns CDR1 LGHDT and CDR2 YNNKEL (reference sequence).

This clonotype occurred many times. The gene calls are TRBV20-1 and TRBJ2-3; 9 positions agree with TRBD2. V was pared by 3 bases and J by 1 base, with 5 bases of the junction left unmatched. The CDR3 length is 15 residues. Germline V gene data show CDR1 as DFQATT and CDR2 as SNEGSKA (reference sequence). CDR3: CSASWTSARTDTQYF. CDR3 in DNA: TGCAGTGCTAGCTGGACTAGCGCCCGCACAGATACGCAGTATTTT.

This clonotype was seen ten or more times. V gene TRBV10-3 combines with J gene TRBJ2-1; D call uncertain. The V gene's germline CDR1 is ENHRY and CDR2 SYGVKD. There are 13 residues in the CDR3. The V end lost 10 bases, the J end lost 7 bases, and 17 bases lay between the germline ends. This chain's CDR3 is CATAEGPPNEQFF. CDR3 in DNA: TGTGCCACCGCTGAAGGACCGCCGAATGAGCAGTTCTTC.

This clonotype was recorded at least ten times. This sequence joins TRBV7-2 and TRBJ2-1; D may match TRBD1 or TRBD2 (5 bases each). The length of the CDR3 is 15 residues. From germline, CDR1 is SGHTA and CDR2 FQGNSA. The V end was cut by 5 bases, the J end by 6 bases, with 17 bases between. As DNA, the CDR3 is TGTGCCAGCAGCCCTTTTGGGGGATTCTCCAATGAGCAGTTCTTC. Amino acids: CASSPFGGFSNEQFF.

This clonotype was seen many times. V usage is TRBV12-3 or TRBV12-4 and J usage is TRBJ2-7; no definite D call. The V end was cut by 6 bases, the J end by 3 bases, with 6 bases between. The CDR3 length is 11 residues. The CDR3 DNA reads as TGTGCCAGCAGCCGTAACTACGAGCAGTACTTC. This gives the protein CASSRNYEQYF.

This clonotype has at least ten counts. The J gene is TRBJ1-2, the V gene TRBV7-2; the D is unclear. The V and J ends lost 7 bases and 2 bases respectively, with 14 bases between them. CDR1 SGHTA and CDR2 FQGNSA come from the germline V gene. The CDR3 runs 14 residues. CDR3 in DNA: TGTGCCAGCACCCCCTCGGGAGGAAACTATGGCTACACCTTC. This translates into CASTPSGGNYGYTF.

In this sample, this clonotype turned up many times. CDR3 loop: CASREGRFTDTQYF. The CDR3 nucleotides are TGCGCCAGCAGAGAGGGTCGCTTCACAGATACGCAGTATTTT. The V gene is TRBV5-1, the J gene TRBJ2-3; D possibly corresponds to TRBD2 (5 bases). Deletions cut 5 bases from V and 2 bases from J, with 12 bases between. This CDR3 is 14 amino acids long. Looked up from germline, CDR1 is SGHRS and CDR2 is YFSETQ.